Following are 8 T cell receptor beta chains from one sample sequenced in a study of beta chain features in type 1 diabetes (dated by TCRdb to the late 2010s). No antigen has been assigned to these receptors. Library preparation used the immunoSEQ multiplex PCR assay. All of the isolated RNA was reverse transcribed with the High Capacity cDNA Reverse Transcription Kit, so expressed TCRB transcripts were sequenced. TCRdb stores this immuneACCESS table with in-frame sequences only. Part of the clones is absent; in the studies checked, under half of the shortfall reflects unresolved V genes, and no reason is known for the rest. The sample table holds around 360,000 clones, of which 10% to 15% were seen once. The top ten clonotypes cover around 0.01% of the sample. What the authors observed across the whole study: In all four CD4+ subsets, TCRB CDR3 length was moderately but significantly shorter in type 1 diabetes patients.

Sequences were obtained from naive CD4+ T cells from blood. In light of the paper, this sample's cell subset or site label describes: true naive CD4+ T cells. These receptors all stem from a woman aged 18-29 years with type 1 diabetes.

The chain combines TRBV7-9 with TRBJ1-4, with D unclear. V lost 5 bases and J 5 bases, leaving 18 bases between the germline ends. The CDR3 covers 16 residues. Germline CDR1 and CDR2: SEHNR and FQNEAQ (reference sequence). The CDR3 DNA reads TGTGCCAGCAGCAAAACTGTAGTCAGGCAGAATGAAAAACTGTTTTTT. Protein: CASSKTVVRQNEKLFF.

The chain carries TRBV9 and TRBJ1-6; tentative D call: TRBD1 (6 bases). Germline assignment: CDR1 SGDLS and CDR2 YYNGEE. The V gene lost 4 bases and the J gene lost 6 bases, with 17 bases spanning the gap. This CDR3 is 16 amino acids long. The CDR3 DNA reads as TGTGCCAGCAGCCCGGACAGTTTCGGGGTTAATTCACCCCTCCACTTT. Its translation: CASSPDSFGVNSPLHF.

This clone has a handful of counts. The V call is TRBV7-9, the J call TRBJ1-2; a weak D match, TRBD1 (6 bases). This CDR3 contains 13 residues. V lost 5 bases and J 8 bases, leaving 15 bases between the germline ends. CDR1 and CDR2 from the germline V gene are SEHNR and FQNEAQ (reference sequence). The CDR3: CASSPQGRRGYTF. In nucleotides, the CDR3 is TGTGCCAGCAGCCCTCAGGGGCGGCGGGGCTACACCTTC.

There are a few counts of this clone. The rearrangement joins TRBV18 to TRBJ2-7; D call uncertain. Germline loops: CDR1 KGHSH, CDR2 LQKENI. The V end was cut by 2 bases, the J end by 3 bases, with 14 bases between. The CDR3 totals 15 residues. CDR3 bases: TGTGCCAGCTCACCAGTCGAAAGAAGCCTCTACGAGCAGTACTTC. Its translation is CASSPVERSLYEQYF. Variable domain in full (rest from reference TRBV18 and TRBJ2-7): NAGVMQNPRHLVRRRGQEARLRCSPMKGHSHVYWYRQLPEEGLKFMVYLQKENIIDESGMPKERFSAEFPKEGPSILRIQQVVRGDSAAYFCASSPVERSLYEQYFGPGTRLTVT.

The chain combines TRBV6-1 with TRBJ2-7, with D possibly matching TRBD2 (6 bases). From germline, CDR1 is MNHNS and CDR2 SASEGT. V was cut by 4 bases and J by 3 bases, with 7 bases left in between. The CDR3 spans 12 residues. The CDR3 reads CASSGGDYEQYF. CDR3 DNA sequence: TGTGCCAGCAGTGGGGGGGACTACGAGCAGTACTTC.

The chain carries TRBV9 and TRBJ1-2; 8 positions agree with TRBD1. Per the germline V gene, CDR1 is SGDLS and CDR2 is YYNGEE. The CDR3 runs to 15 residues. The trim removed 0 bases at V and 6 bases at J, leaving 7 bases unmatched. The CDR3 bases are TGTGCCAGCAGCGTAGGAGACAGGGGATTAGATGGCTACACCTTC. Amino acids: CASSVGDRGLDGYTF.

The chain combines TRBV29-1 with TRBJ2-3; 7 nucleotides match TRBD1. The CDR3 extends over 15 amino acids. Unmatched junction bases numbered 9, after V lost 5 bases and J lost 1 base. In germline, CDR1 is SQVTM, CDR2 ANQGSEA. CDR3: CSVFGPDRGTDTQYF. The CDR3, as DNA: TGCAGCGTTTTTGGACCCGACAGGGGCACAGATACGCAGTATTTT.

The chain employs TRBV7-2 and TRBJ1-2; no firm D call. V was pared by 0 bases and J by 4 bases, with 9 bases between. Germline loops: CDR1 SGHTA, CDR2 FQGNSA. The CDR3 has 14 amino acids. The CDR3 DNA is TGTGCCAGCAGCTTAGCGCTACAGCTCTATGGCTACACCTTC. Translation gives CASSLALQLYGYTF.